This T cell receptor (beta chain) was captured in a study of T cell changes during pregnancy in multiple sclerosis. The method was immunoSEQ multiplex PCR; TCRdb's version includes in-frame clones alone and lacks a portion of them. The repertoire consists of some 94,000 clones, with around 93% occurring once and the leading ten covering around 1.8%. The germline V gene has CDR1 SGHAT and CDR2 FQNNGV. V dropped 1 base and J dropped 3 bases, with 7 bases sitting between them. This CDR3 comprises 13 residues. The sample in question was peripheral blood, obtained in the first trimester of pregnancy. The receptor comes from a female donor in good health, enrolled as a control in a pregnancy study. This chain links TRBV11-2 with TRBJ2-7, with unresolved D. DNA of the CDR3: TGTGCCAGCAGCTTAGCTTACATCTACGAGCAGTACTTC. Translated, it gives CASSLAYIYEQYF.